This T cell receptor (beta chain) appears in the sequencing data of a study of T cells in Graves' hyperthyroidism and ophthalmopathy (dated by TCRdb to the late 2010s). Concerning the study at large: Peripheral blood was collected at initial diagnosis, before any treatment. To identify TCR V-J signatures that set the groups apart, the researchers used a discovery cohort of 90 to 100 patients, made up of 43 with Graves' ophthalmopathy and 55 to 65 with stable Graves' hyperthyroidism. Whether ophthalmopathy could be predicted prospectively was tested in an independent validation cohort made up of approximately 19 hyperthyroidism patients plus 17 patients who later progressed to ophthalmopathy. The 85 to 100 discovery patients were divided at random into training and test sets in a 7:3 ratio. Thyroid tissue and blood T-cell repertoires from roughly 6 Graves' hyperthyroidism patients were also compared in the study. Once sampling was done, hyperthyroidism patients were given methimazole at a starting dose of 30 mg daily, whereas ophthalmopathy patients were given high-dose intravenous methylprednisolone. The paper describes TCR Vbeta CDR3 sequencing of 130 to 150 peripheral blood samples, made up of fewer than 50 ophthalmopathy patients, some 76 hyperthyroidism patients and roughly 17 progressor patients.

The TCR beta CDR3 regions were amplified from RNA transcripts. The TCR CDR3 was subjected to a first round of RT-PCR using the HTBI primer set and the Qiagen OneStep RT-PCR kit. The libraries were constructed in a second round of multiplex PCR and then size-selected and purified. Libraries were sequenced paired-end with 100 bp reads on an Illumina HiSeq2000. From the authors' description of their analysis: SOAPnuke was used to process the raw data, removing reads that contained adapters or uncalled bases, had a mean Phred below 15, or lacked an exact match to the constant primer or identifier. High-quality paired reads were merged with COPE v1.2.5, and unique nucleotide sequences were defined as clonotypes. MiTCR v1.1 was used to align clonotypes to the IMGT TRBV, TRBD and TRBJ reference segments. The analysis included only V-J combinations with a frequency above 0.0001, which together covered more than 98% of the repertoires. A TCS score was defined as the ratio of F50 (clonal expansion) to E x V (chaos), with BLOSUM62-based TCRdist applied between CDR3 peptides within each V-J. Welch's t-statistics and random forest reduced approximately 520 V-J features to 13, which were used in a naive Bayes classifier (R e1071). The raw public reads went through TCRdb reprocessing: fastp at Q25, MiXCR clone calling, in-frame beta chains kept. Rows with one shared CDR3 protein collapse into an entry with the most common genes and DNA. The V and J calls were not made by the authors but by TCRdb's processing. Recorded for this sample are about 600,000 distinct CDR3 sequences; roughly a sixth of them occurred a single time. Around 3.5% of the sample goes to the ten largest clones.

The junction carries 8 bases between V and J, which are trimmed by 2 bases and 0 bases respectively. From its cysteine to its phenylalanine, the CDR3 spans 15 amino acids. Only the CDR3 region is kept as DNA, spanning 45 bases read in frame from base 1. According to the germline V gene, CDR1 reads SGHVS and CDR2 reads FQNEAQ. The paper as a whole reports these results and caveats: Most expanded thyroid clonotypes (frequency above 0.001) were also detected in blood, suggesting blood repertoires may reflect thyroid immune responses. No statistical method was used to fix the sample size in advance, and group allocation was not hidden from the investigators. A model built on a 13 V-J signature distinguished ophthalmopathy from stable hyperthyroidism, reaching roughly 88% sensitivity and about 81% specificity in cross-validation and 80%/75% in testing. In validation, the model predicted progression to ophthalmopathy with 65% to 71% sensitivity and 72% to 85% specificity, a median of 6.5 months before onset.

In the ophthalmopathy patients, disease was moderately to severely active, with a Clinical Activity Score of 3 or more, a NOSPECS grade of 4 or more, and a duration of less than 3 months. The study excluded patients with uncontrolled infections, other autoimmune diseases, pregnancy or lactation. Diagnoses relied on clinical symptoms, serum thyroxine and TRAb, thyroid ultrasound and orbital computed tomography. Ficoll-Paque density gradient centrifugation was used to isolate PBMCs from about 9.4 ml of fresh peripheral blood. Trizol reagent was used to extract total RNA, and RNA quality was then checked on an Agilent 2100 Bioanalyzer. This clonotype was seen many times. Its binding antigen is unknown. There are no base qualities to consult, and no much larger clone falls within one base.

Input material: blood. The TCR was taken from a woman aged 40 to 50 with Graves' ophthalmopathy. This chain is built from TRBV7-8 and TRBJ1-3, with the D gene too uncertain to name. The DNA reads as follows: TGTGCCAGCAGCTTATCATGGAGCTCTGGAAACACCATATATTTT. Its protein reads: CASSLSWSSGNTIYF.